Following are 8 T cell receptor beta chains from one sample sequenced in a study of radiotherapy plus CTLA-4 blockade in lung cancer. Sequencing was performed with immunoSEQ multiplex PCR; in TCRdb, only in-frame clones are kept and a portion is missing. The sample holds about 95,000 clones, 83% seen once. The input for sequencing was peripheral blood, taken from a patient treated with radiotherapy plus ipilimumab. These receptor sequences come from a human donor with non-small cell lung cancer who had stable disease on radiotherapy plus ipilimumab.

This rearrangement joins TRBV30 to TRBJ1-5; 9 bases match TRBD1. Per germline, CDR1 GTSNPN and CDR2 SVGIG (reference sequence). J lost 4 bases, V lost 4 bases, and 2 bases had no gene match. The CDR3 totals 13 residues. CDR3 region: CAWKDRGNQPQHF. The CDR3, as DNA: TGTGCCTGGAAGGACAGGGGTAATCAGCCCCAGCATTTT.

About this clone: The same CDR3 arises from other DNA sequences in this sample as well. The chain recombines TRBV5-1 with TRBJ1-5; the D is unclear. Germline V gives CDR1 SGHRS, CDR2 YFSETQ. V was shortened by 0 bases and J by 4 bases, with 5 bases between the two germline ends. The length of the CDR3 is 13 residues. CDR3 region: CASSLVGNQPQHF. Here the CDR3 DNA reads TGCGCCAGCAGCTTGGTCGGGAATCAGCCCCAGCATTTT.

This chain uses TRBV5-1 with TRBJ1-2; the D is unclear. The ends were cut back, 2 bases at V and 8 bases at J, with 16 bases in the middle. The CDR3 loop spans 14 amino acids. Germline-derived CDR1 and CDR2 are SGHRS and YFSETQ. The CDR3 coding sequence is TGCGCCAGCAGCTTAGAATCTGGGGAAGGGGGCTACACCTTC. This gives the protein CASSLESGEGGYTF.

The gene calls are TRBV13 and TRBJ2-3; possible D gene TRBD2, 6 bases. From germline, CDR1 is PRHDT and CDR2 FYEKMQ (reference sequence). The CDR3 has 15 amino acids. Trimming cost V 5 bases and J 0 bases, with 12 bases left between them. The CDR3 protein is CASSMDYLSTDTQYF. CDR3 nucleotide sequence: TGTGCCAGCAGCATGGACTATCTTAGCACAGATACGCAGTATTTT.

The chain joins TRBV6-5 to TRBJ2-1, with 9 bases fitting TRBD2. This CDR3 is 15 amino acids long. Germline loops: CDR1 MNHEY, CDR2 SVGAGI. The V gene end was trimmed by 6 bases and the J gene end by 0 bases; junction bases not matched to a gene: 3. Written as DNA, the CDR3 is TGTGCCAGCAGGCCTAGCGGGAACTCCTACAATGAGCAGTTCTTC. Translating it yields CASRPSGNSYNEQFF.

The genes are TRBV15 and TRBJ1-4; no clear D. CDR3 length equals 12 residues. The ends were cut back, 3 bases at V and 5 bases at J, with 4 bases in the middle. The V gene's germline CDR1 is LNHNV and CDR2 YYDKDF (reference sequence). The CDR3 sequence: CATSRGNEKLFF. For the CDR3, the DNA is TGTGCCACCAGCAGGGGGAATGAAAAACTGTTTTTT. The full variable domain, its missing parts supplied by reference TRBV15 and TRBJ1-4, is DAMVIQNPRYQVTQFGKPVTLSCSQTLNHNVMYWYQQKSSQAPKLLFHYYDKDFNNEADTPDNFQSRRPNTSFCFLDIRSPGLGDTAMYLCATSRGNEKLFFGSGTQLSVL.

There are a few counts of this clone. This chain links TRBV19 with TRBJ2-7, with D perhaps given as TRBD1 or TRBD2 (5 bases each). The CDR3 contains 15 residues. Germline V CDR1 and CDR2: LNHDA, SQIVND (reference sequence). Trimming cost V 5 bases and J 0 bases, with 14 bases left between them. CDR3 sequence reads: CASSPQGRPSYEQYF. The CDR3 DNA reads TGTGCCAGTAGTCCTCAGGGACGGCCCTCCTACGAGCAGTACTTC.

The rearrangement links TRBV6-4 to TRBJ1-5, with 7 positions matching TRBD1. Germline V gene lookup returns CDR1 MRHNA and CDR2 SNTAGT. With V trimmed by 3 bases and J by 6 bases, 2 bases remained unmatched. The CDR3 is 13 amino acids. CDR3: CASSETGVQPQHF. CDR3 nucleotide sequence: TGTGCCAGCAGTGAAACAGGGGTTCAGCCCCAGCATTTT.